The clone carrying this T cell receptor (beta chain) was found many times. Its target is unknown. This sample was included in a study of T cell repertoires in cytomegalovirus infection. On the study more broadly: From public TCR beta signatures came an indication of both CMV infection and matching HLA type.

Study-level findings and limits: Of the TCR beta families, the public ones yielded a cumulative frequency that identified carriers of CMV plus the relevant HLA. Dominating the ex vivo response were HLA-C-restricted CMV-specific TCR beta clonotypes.

A single record per CDR3 protein comes from TCRdb applying MiXCR to the reads. The sample yields roughly 280,000 distinct CDR3 sequences, 9.1% seen once. Germline CDR1 reads SGHTA; CDR2 reads FQGNSA. Trimming removed 4 bases from V and 3 bases from J, with 14 bases in between. This CDR3 spans 15 amino acids. The chain links TRBV7-2 to TRBJ2-3; a weak D match, TRBD2 (6 bases). The material sequenced was PBMCs. The source is a human donor in good health (CMV status not recorded). Some clones in this sample may be carry-over from other donors' samples. This chain's CDR3 is CASSSRDGLTDTQYF. CDR3 coding DNA: TGTGCCAGCAGCTCGCGGGACGGGTTAACAGATACGCAGTATTTT.